The 29 T cell receptor beta chains given below trace back to one sample, sequenced in a study of blood T cell repertoires in COVID-19. Method: immunoSEQ multiplex PCR; TCRdb's copy keeps in-frame clones and lacks some. The sample lists 320,000 or so clones, around nine tenths occurring once. Input material: PBMCs or T cells enriched from blood (not recorded which). All receptors come from a man between 60 and 75 years old who had recovered from COVID-19.

The CDR3 sequence: CASSQPGATNEKLFF. The CDR3 nucleotides read TGTGCCAGCAGCCAGCCGGGTGCAACTAATGAAAAACTGTTTTTT. The gene calls are TRBV28 and TRBJ1-4, with no clear D. CDR3 length: 15 amino acids. V lost 6 bases, J lost 0 bases, and 11 bases lay in between. Germline CDR1 MDHEN, CDR2 SYDVKM.

This clone has just a few counts. This rearrangement joins TRBV5-1 to TRBJ2-7, with TRBD1 identical over 8 bases. Germline V gives CDR1 SGHRS, CDR2 YFSETQ. The V gene end was trimmed by 2 bases and the J gene end by 3 bases; junction bases not matched to a gene: 4. This CDR3 region has 14 residues. CDR3 region: CASSFSGQGYEQYF. The CDR3 coding sequence is TGCGCCAGCAGCTTCTCCGGACAGGGCTACGAGCAGTACTTC.

The rearrangement links TRBV14 to TRBJ1-4, with D hard to call. Per germline, CDR1 SGHDN and CDR2 FVKESK. This CDR3 contains 13 residues. The V gene lost 1 base and the J gene lost 7 bases, with 7 bases spanning the gap. The DNA for the CDR3 is TGTGCCAGCAGCCAAGCAGGTGGTGAAAAACTGTTTTTT. Translation: CASSQAGGEKLFF.

The J gene is TRBJ2-1, the V gene TRBV7-2; 11 bases are shared with TRBD2. The V gene end was trimmed by 3 bases and the J gene end by 4 bases; junction bases not matched to a gene: 2. CDR3 length: 15 amino acids. The germline CDR1 and CDR2 sequences are SGHTA and FQGNSA. For the CDR3, the DNA is TGTGCCAGCAGCTTTGTAGCGGGAGGGTACAATGAGCAGTTCTTC. It specifies CASSFVAGGYNEQFF.

This chain links TRBV6-5 with TRBJ1-1, with D unresolved. This CDR3 region has 14 residues. The ends were cut back, 4 bases at V and 1 base at J, with 10 bases in the middle. The germline gives CDR1 MNHEY, CDR2 SVGAGI. CDR3 region: CASSFLQTNTEAFF. CDR3 coding DNA: TGTGCCAGCAGTTTCTTACAGACGAACACTGAAGCTTTCTTT.

This clone was detected only once. The rearrangement links TRBV5-1 to TRBJ2-1; D unclear. Per germline, CDR1 SGHRS and CDR2 YFSETQ. The CDR3 is 15 residues long. Trimming removed 4 bases at V and 5 bases at J, with 16 bases between. The CDR3 loop reads CASSLEPTRDNEQFF. DNA of the CDR3: TGCGCCAGCAGCCTGGAACCCACTCGAGACAATGAGCAGTTCTTC.

This clone occurred once. V gene TRBV7-3 combines with J gene TRBJ1-3; 8 bases map to TRBD1. The trim removed 5 bases at V and 4 bases at J, leaving 4 bases unmatched. Germline V gene lookup returns CDR1 SGHTA and CDR2 FQGTGA. There are 14 residues in the CDR3. The CDR3 reads CASSRTGSGNTIYF. DNA of the CDR3: TGTGCCAGCAGCAGGACAGGGTCAGGAAACACCATATATTTT.

The chain has TRBV28 and TRBJ2-1, with 9 bases that match TRBD1. The CDR3 has 14 residues. The germline V gene has CDR1 MDHEN and CDR2 SYDVKM. The V and J ends lost 10 bases and 7 bases, in that order; junction bases with no gene match: 11. CDR3 amino acids: CATRGQGGFNEQFF. DNA of the CDR3: TGTGCCACCAGGGGACAGGGTGGTTTTAATGAGCAGTTCTTC.

This clone was observed a single time. The V gene is TRBV10-3, the J gene TRBJ2-7; 7 bases match TRBD1. V shed 6 bases, J shed 1 base, and the junction held 6 bases outside the gene matches. The CDR3 is 14 residues long. Germline assignment: CDR1 ENHRY and CDR2 SYGVKD. The CDR3 protein is CAISETGISYEQYF. The DNA of the CDR3 is TGTGCCATCAGCGAGACAGGGATTTCCTACGAGCAGTACTTC.

This clone was recorded once. The rearrangement links TRBV7-2 to TRBJ1-1, with 11 bases lining up with TRBD1. After removal of 5 bases from V and 5 bases from J, the junction contained 7 bases not matched to a gene. There are 15 residues in the CDR3. CDR1 and CDR2 from the germline V gene are SGHTA and FQGNSA. The CDR3: CASSQTGTGGTEAFF. In nucleotides, the CDR3 is TGTGCCAGCAGCCAAACCGGGACAGGGGGGACTGAAGCTTTCTTT.

This chain connects TRBV28 to TRBJ1-6; D ambiguous. CDR3 length: 15 amino acids. Trimming took 6 bases from V and 6 from J, leaving 15 bases between them. Germline V gene sequence: CDR1 MDHEN, CDR2 SYDVKM. The CDR3 sequence is CASRPITTRNSPLHF. The CDR3 DNA follows: TGTGCCAGCAGACCCATTACTACCCGTAATTCACCCCTCCACTTT.

The gene calls are TRBV27 and TRBJ2-7; D gene ambiguous. V lost 3 bases and J 2 bases, leaving 8 bases between the germline ends. Germline V gene lookup returns CDR1 MNHEY and CDR2 SMNVEV (reference sequence). The CDR3 totals 13 residues. CDR3 nucleotides: TGTGCCAGCAGTTTCGCAGGTCCCTACGAGCAGTACTTC. The encoded protein is CASSFAGPYEQYF.

This clone showed up just once. V and J are TRBV5-1 and TRBJ2-2; D unclear. CDR1 SGHRS and CDR2 YFSETQ come from the germline V gene. With 4 bases removed from V and 7 bases from J, the gap between germline ends came to 11 bases. The CDR3 extends over 13 amino acids. The CDR3 DNA reads as TGCGCCAGCAGCGACGGCAGGTTCGGGGAGCTGTTTTTT. Translation: CASSDGRFGELFF. Drawing the rest from reference TRBV5-1 and TRBJ2-2, the complete variable domain is KAGVTQTPRYLIKTRGQQVTLSCSPISGHRSVSWYQQTPGQGLQFLFEYFSETQRNKGNFPGRFSGRQFSNSRSEMNVSTLELGDSALYLCASSDGRFGELFFGEGSRLTVL.

The V and J genes are TRBV7-9 and TRBJ2-7, with a possible D match to TRBD2 (6 bases). V dropped 1 base and J dropped 6 bases, with 19 bases sitting between them. CDR1 and CDR2 (germline): SEHNR, FQNEAQ (reference sequence). The CDR3 runs 16 residues. CDR3 DNA sequence: TGTGCCAGCAGCTTAGGGGCGGGAAGCGGGCTCGGCGAGCAGTACTTC. This translates into CASSLGAGSGLGEQYF.

J is TRBJ1-5 and V is TRBV5-8; tentatively, D is TRBD1 (5 bases). Per germline, CDR1 SGHTS and CDR2 YDEGEE. The CDR3 has 15 residues. The V and J ends lost 2 bases and 7 bases respectively, with 16 bases between them. The chain's CDR3 is CASSFDPGGEQPQHF. In DNA form, the CDR3 reads TGTGCCAGCAGCTTTGATCCGGGGGGTGAACAGCCCCAGCATTTT.

This chain joins TRBV5-4 and TRBJ1-2; TRBD1 matches 7 bases. Germline V gene sequence: CDR1 SGHNT, CDR2 YYREEE (reference sequence). This CDR3 comprises 14 residues. Trimming removed 3 bases from V and 3 bases from J; junction bases left unmatched: 5. The CDR3 region is CASSSTTGDYGYTF. DNA for the CDR3: TGTGCCAGCAGCTCCACCACAGGGGACTATGGCTACACCTTC.

V usage is TRBV19 and J usage is TRBJ1-5; 7 nucleotides line up with TRBD1. The CDR3 runs to 15 residues. The germline CDR1 and CDR2 sequences are LNHDA and SQIVND (reference sequence). Germline trimming cut 1 base from V and 6 bases from J; bases unmatched to any gene: 6. CDR3: CASSIVGAGGQPQHF. The DNA of the CDR3 is TGTGCCAGTAGTATAGTGGGGGCAGGGGGTCAGCCCCAGCATTTT.

This chain connects TRBV11-2 to TRBJ1-4; no firm D call. CDR3 length: 16 residues. CDR1 is SGHAT, CDR2 FQNNGV, per germline. With 1 base removed from V and 1 base from J, the gap between germline ends came to 10 bases. The CDR3 DNA sequence: TGTGCCAGCAGCTTAGTAGGGAGAGGAACTAATGAAAAACTGTTTTTT. Amino acid sequence: CASSLVGRGTNEKLFF. The full variable domain, completed using reference TRBV11-2 and TRBJ1-4, is EAGVAQSPRYKIIEKRQSVAFWCNPISGHATLYWYQQILGQGPKLLIQFQNNGVVDDSQLPKDRFSAERLKGVDSTLKIQPAKLEDSAVYLCASSLVGRGTNEKLFFGSGTQLSVL.

The chain links TRBV6-4 to TRBJ1-6; TRBD1 matches 7 bases. The CDR3 is 14 amino acids. The trim removed 3 bases at V and 7 bases at J, leaving 3 bases unmatched. Looked up from germline, CDR1 is MRHNA and CDR2 is SNTAGT. As DNA, the CDR3 is TGTGCCAGCAGTGAGCGACAGGGCAATTCACCCCTCCACTTT. It codes for CASSERQGNSPLHF.

The CDR3, as DNA: TGTGCCAGCAGCGTGACGGGATATGGCTACACCTTC. Amino acids: CASSVTGYGYTF. The genes are TRBV7-2 and TRBJ1-2; D ambiguous. The germline V gene encodes CDR1 SGHTA and CDR2 FQGNSA. This CDR3 comprises 12 residues. V lost 5 bases and J lost 5, with 9 bases in between.

This clone was recorded once. This chain uses TRBV6-5 with TRBJ2-2; perhaps TRBD2 as D (5 bases). Germline V CDR1 and CDR2: MNHEY, SVGAGI. Trimming cost V 4 bases and J 2 bases, with 8 bases left between them. This CDR3 contains 14 residues. CDR3 in DNA: TGTGCCAGCAGTTCCGGGGTAAACACCGGGGAGCTGTTTTTT. This translates into CASSSGVNTGELFF.

The V and J genes are TRBV6-5 and TRBJ2-3; tentative D call: TRBD2 (5 bases). The CDR3 length is 13 residues. Looked up from germline, CDR1 is MNHEY and CDR2 is SVGAGI. The germline V and J ends were trimmed by 7 bases and 4 bases, with 12 bases remaining between them. The CDR3 DNA sequence: TGTGCCAGCAATTCCCCCGGGGCAGATACGCAGTATTTT. Protein sequence: CASNSPGADTQYF.

The chain carries TRBV6-4 and TRBJ2-3, with TRBD2 matching over 9 bases. CDR3 length: 16 residues. Germline V lookup: CDR1 MRHNA, CDR2 SNTAGT. The V and J ends lost 6 bases and 3 bases, in that order; junction bases with no gene match: 10. DNA of the CDR3: TGTGCCAGCAGCGACACGGCGGGAGGGGGAACAGATACGCAGTATTTT. It translates to CASSDTAGGGTDTQYF.

This clone was seen a single time. Here the CDR3 DNA reads TGTGCCAGCAGCTTTGAGAGTTCCACGGGTTACAATGAGCAGTTCTTC. Its protein is CASSFESSTGYNEQFF. The chain is built from TRBV7-3 and TRBJ2-1; D unclear. This CDR3 is 16 amino acids long. Germline V gene lookup returns CDR1 SGHTA and CDR2 FQGTGA. V gave up 3 bases and J gave up 4 bases, with 16 bases separating them.

This clone was recorded once. The rearrangement links TRBV11-2 to TRBJ1-1; 7 bases line up with TRBD1. Germline CDR1 SGHAT, CDR2 FQNNGV. The CDR3 covers 15 residues. The ends lost 5 bases at V and 0 bases at J; junction bases unmatched: 6. This CDR3 reads CASSARGQLNTEAFF. The CDR3 DNA follows: TGTGCCAGCAGCGCTCGGGGACAGTTGAACACTGAAGCTTTCTTT.

Comments on this clone: At one of its ends the junction is not consistent with the germline gene, which may arise from a read error. The chain couples TRBV12-3 or TRBV12-4 to TRBJ1-5; D is ambiguous. The CDR3 length is 13 residues. In DNA form, the CDR3 reads TGTGCCAGCATCCCTGAAATCCGAGGCCCCGAGGATTTT. Translating gives CASIPEIRGPEDF.

The V gene is TRBV19, the J gene TRBJ2-5; D is possibly TRBD1 (6 bases). The CDR3 loop spans 14 amino acids. In germline, CDR1 is LNHDA, CDR2 SQIVND (reference sequence). V shed 5 bases and J shed 5 bases, with 15 bases lying between them. The CDR3 spells CASSGGLWGETQYF. Written as DNA, the CDR3 is TGTGCCAGTAGTGGGGGCCTTTGGGGGGAGACCCAGTACTTC. The full variable domain, in which reference TRBV19 and TRBJ2-5 provide the parts outside the CDR3, is DGGITQSPKYLFRKEGQNVTLSCEQNLNHDAMYWYRQDPGQGLRLIYYSQIVNDFQKGDIAEGYSVSREKKESFPLTVTSAQKNPTAFYLCASSGGLWGETQYFGPGTRLLVL.

This clone appeared once. This sequence joins TRBV29-1 and TRBJ2-7; 9 positions agree with TRBD2. Germline CDR1 is SQVTM and CDR2 is ANQGSEA. The CDR3 totals 13 residues. V trimming: 4 bases; J trimming: 2 bases; junction bases outside the gene matches: 3. The CDR3 DNA is TGCAGCGTTGTTCCTAGCGGGACCTACGAGCAGTACTTC. This encodes CSVVPSGTYEQYF.

This clone appeared once. The gene calls are TRBV5-1 and TRBJ1-1, with D unclear. From germline, CDR1 is SGHRS and CDR2 YFSETQ. The CDR3 covers 13 residues. The V end was cut by 0 bases, the J end by 9 bases, with 12 bases between. CDR3 nucleotides: TGCGCCAGCAGCTTGGCCGGGGAGGATCAAGCTTTCTTT. It codes for CASSLAGEDQAFF.